A single sample is the source of the 23 T cell receptor beta chains below, sequenced in a study of identical twins. Via MiXCR, TCRdb re-called the 5' RACE reads, giving one row per CDR3 protein. The sample consists of around 1.7 million distinct CDR3 sequences, roughly a third of them appearing once. The sample was cord blood. Every receptor here comes from a newborn girl in good health.

V usage is TRBV24-1 and J usage is TRBJ2-1; D may be TRBD2 (5 bases). The V end lost 7 bases, the J end lost 7 bases, and 13 bases lay between the germline ends. There are 13 residues in the CDR3. CDR1 and CDR2 (germline): KGHDR, SFDVKD. CDR3 coding DNA: TGTGCCACCAGCCCCTCGGGGTGGAATGAGCAGTTCTTC. Protein: CATSPSGWNEQFF.

The chain joins TRBV4-2 to TRBJ1-6; TRBD1 might be the D (6 bases). The CDR3 has 15 residues. The germline V and J ends were trimmed by 0 bases and 5 bases, with 8 bases remaining between them. The germline CDR1 and CDR2 sequences are LGHNA and YNFKEQ. This chain's CDR3 is CASSQEGGHNSPLHF. The CDR3 nucleotides read TGTGCCAGCAGCCAAGAAGGGGGACATAATTCACCCCTCCACTTT.

As regards this clonotype: The junction shows a germline mismatch at one end, possibly a read error. The rearrangement links TRBV5-5 to TRBJ2-1, with 9 bases lining up with TRBD1. Looked up from germline, CDR1 is SGHKS and CDR2 is YYEKEE (reference sequence). The CDR3 consists of 16 residues. The CDR3 DNA reads TGCGCCAGCAGCATAGGGTTGGGACAGGGCGACAATGAGCAGTTCTTC. It yields the protein CASSIGLGQGDNEQFF.

This clonotype showed up just a few times. This chain uses TRBV9 with TRBJ2-3; D is ambiguous. The CDR3 has 15 residues. CDR1 and CDR2 (germline): SGDLS, YYNGEE. V gave up 4 bases and J gave up 4 bases, with 16 bases separating them. CDR3 coding DNA: TGTGCCAGCAGCATCGCCCCCGATGATCCAGATACGCAGTATTTT. Its protein product is CASSIAPDDPDTQYF. Variable domain in full (rest from reference TRBV9 and TRBJ2-3): DSGVTQTPKHLITATGQRVTLRCSPRSGDLSVYWYQQSLDQGLQFLIQYYNGEERAKGNILERFSAQQFPDLHSELNLSSLELGDSALYFCASSIAPDDPDTQYFGPGTRLTVL.

This clonotype was recorded a few times. The rearrangement joins TRBV20-1 to TRBJ1-1, with D perhaps matching TRBD1 (6 bases). Trimming pared 6 bases from V and 4 bases from J, leaving 21 bases between. The germline gives CDR1 DFQATT, CDR2 SNEGSKA (reference sequence). The CDR3 extends over 15 amino acids. CDR3 DNA: TGCAGTGCGTCTAATCACAGGGTGAAAGGCACTGAAGCTTTCTTT. Translating gives CSASNHRVKGTEAFF.

The chain has TRBV6-6 and TRBJ2-1; 7 nucleotides line up with TRBD2. This CDR3 contains 15 residues. The germline V gene encodes CDR1 MNHNY and CDR2 SVGAGI (reference sequence). With 2 bases clipped from V and 3 bases from J, the junction kept 4 bases outside the gene matches. The CDR3 protein is CASSYTREDYNEQFF. The CDR3 nucleotides read TGTGCCAGCAGTTACACACGGGAGGACTACAATGAGCAGTTCTTC.

This clonotype was observed a few times. This sequence joins TRBV4-2 and TRBJ2-1; D is possibly TRBD2 (5 bases). CDR1 is LGHNA and CDR2 is YNFKEQ in the germline V gene. The ends were cut back, 1 base at V and 8 bases at J, with 12 bases in the middle. The CDR3 is 14 amino acids. CDR3 sequence (DNA): TGTGCCAGCAGCCAAGCACGAGGGTACGATGAGCAGTTCTTC. It codes for CASSQARGYDEQFF.

In regard to this clonotype: A much larger clonotype is one base distant, so this may be a read error. The chain combines TRBV29-1 with TRBJ2-3; TRBD1 is a possible D gene (7 bases). The CDR3 loop spans 13 amino acids. Germline CDR1 reads SQVTM; CDR2 reads ANQGSEA. V was shortened by 7 bases and J by 5 bases, with 16 bases between the two germline ends. The CDR3 nucleotides read TGCAGCGCTAGCGAGGGGGCGGAAGATACGCAGTATTTT. Its translation is CSASEGAEDTQYF.

This chain connects TRBV11-3 to TRBJ2-7; D is unresolved. Trimming shortened V by 0 bases and J by 2 bases, and 8 bases separated the two germline ends. Germline assignment: CDR1 SGHNT and CDR2 YENEEA. The CDR3 loop spans 14 amino acids. CDR3 DNA sequence: TGTGCCAGCAGCTTAGAATCGGTCCCCTACGAGCAGTACTTC. Its protein product is CASSLESVPYEQYF.

Written as DNA, the CDR3 is TGTGCCTGGAGATCCGCCGGGACAGGGAACACTGAAGCTTTCTTT. Translated: CAWRSAGTGNTEAFF. The V call is TRBV30, the J call TRBJ1-1; TRBD1 agrees at 8 bases. There are 15 residues in the CDR3. V shed 3 bases and J 1 base; nucleotides not matched to a gene: 7. Germline V gives CDR1 GTSNPN, CDR2 SVGIG (reference sequence).

The chain recombines TRBV6-6 with TRBJ1-1; D is possibly TRBD1 (6 bases). The CDR3 is made up of 14 amino acids. Per the germline V gene, CDR1 is MNHNY and CDR2 is SVGAGI (reference sequence). V was clipped by 8 bases and J by 1 base, with 14 bases between them. The CDR3 spells CASAVPRGNTEAFF. The DNA of the CDR3 is TGTGCCAGCGCCGTACCCAGGGGGAACACTGAAGCTTTCTTT.

A few counts support this clonotype. The chain couples TRBV11-2 to TRBJ2-3; 15 positions match TRBD2. Germline lookup yields CDR1 SGHAT and CDR2 FQNNGV. The CDR3 is 21 residues long. Trimming took 1 base from V and 6 from J; bases not matched to a gene: 17. CDR3 region: CASSLVGHSWTSGRAVDTQYF. The DNA of the CDR3 is TGTGCCAGCAGCTTAGTTGGACACTCTTGGACTAGCGGGAGGGCCGTCGATACGCAGTATTTT. Together with reference TRBV11-2 and TRBJ2-3, the CDR3 gives the full variable domain: EAGVAQSPRYKIIEKRQSVAFWCNPISGHATLYWYQQILGQGPKLLIQFQNNGVVDDSQLPKDRFSAERLKGVDSTLKIQPAKLEDSAVYLCASSLVGHSWTSGRAVDTQYFGPGTRLTVL.

J is TRBJ1-2 and V is TRBV15; no firm D call. The CDR3 runs 14 residues. CDR1 is LNHNV, CDR2 YYDKDF, per germline (reference sequence). Trimming shortened V by 0 bases and J by 4 bases, and 9 bases separated the two germline ends. The CDR3 reads CATSRDRLGYGYTF. The CDR3 bases are TGTGCCACCAGCAGAGATCGCCTAGGCTATGGCTACACCTTC.

A few counts support this clonotype. The J gene is TRBJ2-1, the V gene TRBV7-2; no firm D call. V shed 3 bases and J shed 6 bases, with 9 bases lying between them. The V gene's germline CDR1 is SGHTA and CDR2 FQGNSA. The CDR3 has 13 residues. CDR3 region: CASSFEHGNEQFF. The CDR3 DNA sequence: TGTGCCAGCAGCTTTGAACATGGCAATGAGCAGTTCTTC.

This clonotype was counted a single time. The V call is TRBV10-3, the J call TRBJ2-5; the match to TRBD2 covers 8 bases. Germline V gene sequence: CDR1 ENHRY, CDR2 SYGVKD. V was pared by 11 bases and J by 11 bases, with 19 bases of the junction left unmatched. This CDR3 contains 14 residues. CDR3 sequence: CAARGGRDKNEQYF. The CDR3 coding sequence is TGTGCCGCCCGGGGGGGCCGTGATAAGAATGAGCAGTACTTC.

A word on this clonotype: At one boundary the junction diverges from the germline segment, which might be a read error. The CDR3 DNA reads as TGTGCCAGCAGTGAACCCTCAGGAGCGGGATTCTACAATGGGCAGTTCTTC. Translated, it gives CASSEPSGAGFYNGQFF. The chain recombines TRBV6-1 with TRBJ2-1; 7 bases agree with TRBD2. The CDR3 has 17 amino acids. CDR1 MNHNS and CDR2 SASEGT come from the germline V gene.

This clonotype appeared a few times. The CDR3, as DNA: TGTGCCATCAGTGAAGGGATGACTGAAGCTTTCTTT. Protein: CAISEGMTEAFF. The rearrangement links TRBV10-3 to TRBJ1-1, with D unclear. CDR3 length: 12 residues. V lost 3 bases and J lost 5, with 7 bases in between. Per germline, CDR1 ENHRY and CDR2 SYGVKD.

The chain joins TRBV4-1 to TRBJ2-7; TRBD1 matches at 7 bases. This CDR3 spans 17 amino acids. Trimming at V came to 4 bases and at J to 3 bases, leaving 15 bases not matched to a gene. Germline V gene lookup returns CDR1 MGHRA and CDR2 YSYEKL. CDR3 nucleotide sequence: TGCGCCAGCAGCCGACCCAGAAAGGGGGCGGTAATCTACGAGCAGTACTTC. This gives the protein CASSRPRKGAVIYEQYF.

The V gene is TRBV5-6, the J gene TRBJ2-7; 7 bases fit TRBD2. CDR3 length: 17 amino acids. With 1 base clipped from V and 1 base from J, the junction kept 11 bases outside the gene matches. Germline V gives CDR1 SGHDT, CDR2 YYEEEE. This chain's CDR3 is CASSLSPLAGASYEQYF. CDR3 DNA: TGTGCCAGCAGCTTGTCCCCTTTGGCGGGAGCTTCCTACGAGCAGTACTTC.

This clonotype was counted between two and nine times. This rearrangement joins TRBV18 to TRBJ2-7, with 8 positions matching TRBD2. Germline trimming cut 2 bases from V and 2 bases from J; bases unmatched to any gene: 8. The CDR3 sequence is 16 residues long. Germline lookup yields CDR1 KGHSH and CDR2 LQKENI. The CDR3 DNA follows: TGTGCCAGCTCACCATTTACGACGGGGGGGACCTACGAGCAGTACTTC. Translating gives CASSPFTTGGTYEQYF.

This chain uses TRBV7-2 with TRBJ2-7, with no clear D. Trimming pared 5 bases from V and 2 bases from J, leaving 13 bases between. Germline lookup yields CDR1 SGHTA and CDR2 FQGNSA. This CDR3 is built from 14 residues. This chain's CDR3 is CASSPTVTAYEQYF. CDR3 in DNA: TGTGCCAGCAGCCCCACGGTGACTGCCTACGAGCAGTACTTC. The entire variable domain, with the rest obtained from reference TRBV7-2 and TRBJ2-7, is as follows: GAGVSQSPSNKVTEKGKDVELRCDPISGHTALYWYRQSLGQGLEFLIYFQGNSAPDKSGLPSDRFSAERTGGSVSTLTIQRTQQEDSAVYLCASSPTVTAYEQYFGPGTRLTVT.

This clonotype was recorded only once. The chain employs TRBV20-1 and TRBJ2-7, with 7 nucleotides matching TRBD1. CDR1 and CDR2 (germline): DFQATT, SNEGSKA (reference sequence). Trimming at V came to 0 bases and at J to 4 bases, leaving 0 bases not matched to a gene. The CDR3 extends over 12 amino acids. CDR3: CSARETGYEQYF. As DNA, the CDR3 is TGCAGTGCTAGAGAGACAGGGTACGAGCAGTACTTC.

Remarks on this clonotype: The final CDR3 position lacks the conserved phenylalanine or tryptophan, pointing to a likely read error. J is TRBJ2-1 and V is TRBV27, with 10 bases aligning to TRBD2. Germline-derived CDR1 and CDR2 are MNHEY and SMNVEV (reference sequence). V was clipped by 5 bases and J by 6 bases; unmatched bases: 4. The CDR3 has 14 residues. The CDR3 region has the DNA TGTGCCAGCAGTCGGGGACTAGCGTTCAATGAGCAGTTCGTC. It specifies CASSRGLAFNEQFV.